The T cell receptor beta chain described here comes from a study of cytomegalovirus exposure and HLA in healthy donors. PCR used 60 Vbeta primers and 13 Jbeta primers. Method: immunoSEQ multiplex PCR; TCRdb's copy keeps in-frame clones and lacks some. The sample carries about 120,000 clones, around 75% recorded once. Germline V CDR1 and CDR2: MNHEY, SMNVEV (reference sequence). V was pared by 6 bases and J by 5 bases, with 8 bases of the junction left unmatched. CDR3 length: 14 amino acids. Sequencing input: PBMCs. The source is a woman younger than 30 in good health and CMV-seronegative. The chain links TRBV27 to TRBJ1-1, with 8 nucleotides matching TRBD1. This CDR3 reads CASRIQGVRTEAFF. CDR3 in DNA: TGTGCCAGCAGAATACAGGGGGTACGTACTGAAGCTTTCTTT.